The T cell receptor (beta chain) described here comes from a study of shared clonotypes between healthy human individuals. Study conclusions and caveats: The study sampled only blood, and tissue repertoires likely differ.

As for this clone: Its antigen is not identified.

Adults of Caucasian background living in Nashville, Tennessee made up all donors. Sequencing was at deep level. Original analysis: ImmunoSEQ only sent back junction sequences with no quality scores, so filtering was done differently. Produced via immunoSEQ multiplex PCR; TCRdb's table is partial and in-frame only. Clonal size and the V and J genes are those of that table, whereas D and trimming came from the DNA. The sample yields approximately 500,000 clones, 81% seen once. The CDR3 runs to 15 residues. Trimming cost V 7 bases and J 0 bases, with 15 bases left between them. Germline V lookup: CDR1 SNHLY, CDR2 FYNNEI.

Sequencing was performed on PBMCs. V is TRBV2 and J is TRBJ1-1; weak D call: TRBD1 (5 bases). The receptor's source is a woman aged 40-49 years in good health. Some clones in this sample may be carry-over from other donors' samples. The CDR3 region has the DNA TGTGCCAGCACGGATACGGGACTTATGAACACTGAAGCTTTCTTT. Amino acid sequence: CASTDTGLMNTEAFF.